This record covers a single T cell receptor beta chain. Antigen specificity is unknown. Assay: immunoSEQ multiplex PCR; the TCRdb copy retains only in-frame clones and omits some. The repertoire consists of some 96,000 clones, with 75% to 90% occurring once and the leading ten covering around 0.16%. The data were taken from a study of OX40 agonist ivuxolimab in advanced cancers. Turning to the study itself: As their treatment, patients were administered ivuxolimab, an agonistic anti-OX40 (CD134) antibody. At approximately 83% male, the cohort had a mean age of 60 years, ranging from roughly 20 to 79.

Study results and caveats: The study found that CD8+ T cells averaged more expanded clones than CD4+. It was also the case that some nonresponders had low normalized T-cell clonal expansion.

With 5 bases removed from V and 4 bases from J, the gap between germline ends came to 14 bases. The CDR3 consists of 14 residues. Germline V gene lookup returns CDR1 LNHNV and CDR2 YYDKDF (reference sequence). The material sequenced was CD4+ or CD8+ T cells sorted from blood, taken in a trial of the OX40 agonist ivuxolimab. The clonotype comes from an adult with an advanced solid tumor such as melanoma, head and neck, liver or kidney cancer. This sequence joins TRBV15 and TRBJ2-5, with D perhaps matching TRBD2 (6 bases). For the CDR3, the DNA is TGTGCCACCAGCGGCCGGGAGCGTGGAGAGACCCAGTACTTC. Its translation is CATSGRERGETQYF.